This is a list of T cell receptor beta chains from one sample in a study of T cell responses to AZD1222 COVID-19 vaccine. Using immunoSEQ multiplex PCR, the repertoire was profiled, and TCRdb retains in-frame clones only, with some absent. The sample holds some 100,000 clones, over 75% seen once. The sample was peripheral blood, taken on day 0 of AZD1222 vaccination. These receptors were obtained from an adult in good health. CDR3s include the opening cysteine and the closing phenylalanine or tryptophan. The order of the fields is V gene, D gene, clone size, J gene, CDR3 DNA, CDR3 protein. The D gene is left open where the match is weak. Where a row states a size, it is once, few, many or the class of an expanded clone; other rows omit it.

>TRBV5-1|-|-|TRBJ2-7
TGCGCCAGCAGCTTGGAACCGGGGACGAATTCCTACGAGCAGTACTTC
CASSLEPGTNSYEQYF
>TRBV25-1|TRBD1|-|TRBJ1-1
TGTGCCAGCAGTCCTTTGGACAGGGTAGCTTTCTTT
CASSPLDRVAFF
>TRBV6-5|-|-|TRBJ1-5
TGTGCCAGCAGTCTAATACGGAATCAGCCCCAGCATTTT
CASSLIRNQPQHF
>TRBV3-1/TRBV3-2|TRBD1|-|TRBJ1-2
TGTGCCAGCAGCCTATTCACAGGGGGCTCGGTCTATGGCTACACCTTC
CASSLFTGGSVYGYTF
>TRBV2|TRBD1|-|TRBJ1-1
TGTGCCAGCAGTGAAGCGGACAGGGGGCTCACTGAAGCTTTCTTT
CASSEADRGLTEAFF
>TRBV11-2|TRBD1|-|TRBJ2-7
TGTGCCAGCAGCCAAGGGACAGTCGGCTACGAGCAGTACTTC
CASSQGTVGYEQYF
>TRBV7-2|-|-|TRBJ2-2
TGTGCCAGCAGCGAACAGGGTAACACGAACACCGGGGAGCTGTTTTTT
CASSEQGNTNTGELFF
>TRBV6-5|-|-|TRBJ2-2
TGTGCCAGCAGGGGGGACACCGGGGAGCTGTTTTTT
CASRGDTGELFF
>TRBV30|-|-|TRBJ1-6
TGTGCCTTTTTGCCAGGGTTCAATTCACCCCTCCACTTT
CAFLPGFNSPLHF
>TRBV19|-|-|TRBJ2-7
TGTGCTCAAACCCCCGGCCCCCCTGCCCTACACGTCCCTTCATACGAGCAGTACTTC
CAQTPGPPALHVPSYEQYF
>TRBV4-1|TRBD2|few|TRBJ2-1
TGCGCCAGCAGCCAAGATCCGGCGAGCGGGGGGACTGACAATGAGCAGTTCTTC
CASSQDPASGGTDNEQFF
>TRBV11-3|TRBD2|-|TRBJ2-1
TGTGCCAGCAGCTTAGATTCGAGAGCGGGGGGGTCCTCCTACAATGAGCAGTTCTTC
CASSLDSRAGGSSYNEQFF
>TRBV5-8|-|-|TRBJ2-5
TGTGCCAGCAGCTTAAGACAGGCGGGAGAGACCCAGTACTTC
CASSLRQAGETQYF
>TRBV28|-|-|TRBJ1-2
TGTGCCAGCAGTTTATCCGGCTATGGCTACACCTTC
CASSLSGYGYTF
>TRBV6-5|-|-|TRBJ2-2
TGTGCCAGCAACTGGGGCGCGAACACCGGGGAGCTGTTTTTT
CASNWGANTGELFF
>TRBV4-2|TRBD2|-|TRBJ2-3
TGTGCCAGCAGCCCCGAAACTGCGGGACTAGCGGGAGCAGATACGCAGTATTTT
CASSPETAGLAGADTQYF
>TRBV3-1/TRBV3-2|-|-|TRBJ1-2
TGTGCCAGCAGCCAAAGGGACGAAGGAAGCTACACCTTC
CASSQRDEGSYTF
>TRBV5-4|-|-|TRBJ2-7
TGTGCCAGCAGTCTTTCGGCAGGGCCTTCCTACGAGCAGTACTTC
CASSLSAGPSYEQYF
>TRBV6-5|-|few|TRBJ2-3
TGTGCCAGCAGTTACACCGGGAGTGGAGCAGATACGCAGTATTTT
CASSYTGSGADTQYF
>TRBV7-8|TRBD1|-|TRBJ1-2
TGTGCCAGCAGCTCGGACAGGGCGCTGGGCGGCTACACCTTC
CASSSDRALGGYTF
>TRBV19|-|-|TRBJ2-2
TGTGCCAGTAGTACCTGGGGAGGGAACACCGGGGAGCTGTTTTTT
CASSTWGGNTGELFF
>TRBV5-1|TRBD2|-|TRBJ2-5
TGCGCCAGCAGCTTGAGTGCGGGAGCGGAGACCCAGTACTTC
CASSLSAGAETQYF
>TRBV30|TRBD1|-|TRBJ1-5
TGTGCCTGGACGAGGGACAGCAACTATAATCAGCCCCAGCATTTT
CAWTRDSNYNQPQHF
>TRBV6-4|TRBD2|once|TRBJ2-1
TGTGCCAGCAGTGACAGCGGGAGCTCCTACAATGAGCAGTTCTTC
CASSDSGSSYNEQFF
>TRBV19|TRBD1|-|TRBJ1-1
TGTGCCAGTAGTGTACAGGGGGCGGGGGACACTGAAGCTTTCTTT
CASSVQGAGDTEAFF
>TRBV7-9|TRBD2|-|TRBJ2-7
TGTGCCAGCAGCGGGGGGGACGTACTTTCCTACGAGCAGTACTTC
CASSGGDVLSYEQYF
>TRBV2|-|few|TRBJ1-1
TGTGCCAGCACCGGATTGGGGCTTGATAGGAGTCAAGCTTTCTTT
CASTGLGLDRSQAFF
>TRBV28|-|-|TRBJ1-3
TGTGCCAGCAGTGGTCTGCAAGGGGGCACCATATATTTT
CASSGLQGGTIYF
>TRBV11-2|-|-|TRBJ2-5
TGTGCCAGCAGGGTTTCCGGGGGAGAGACCCAGTACTTC
CASRVSGGETQYF
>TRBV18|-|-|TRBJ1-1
TGTGCCAGCTCACCAGGACGGAGAGACACTGAAGCTTTCTTT
CASSPGRRDTEAFF
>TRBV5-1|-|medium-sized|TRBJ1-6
TGCGCCAGCAGCTTGGTACGGGACTATAATTCACCCCTCCACTTT
CASSLVRDYNSPLHF
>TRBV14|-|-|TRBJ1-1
TGTGCCAGCAGCTCAAACAGGCTGAACACTGAAGCTTTCTTT
CASSSNRLNTEAFF
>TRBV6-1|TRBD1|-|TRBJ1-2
TGTGCCAGCAGTGAACCTGGACAGGGTGCTGTTTATGGCTACACCTTC
CASSEPGQGAVYGYTF
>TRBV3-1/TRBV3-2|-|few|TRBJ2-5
TGTGCCAGCAGTCAGCAAGAGACCCAGTACTTC
CASSQQETQYF
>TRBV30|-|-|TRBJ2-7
TGTGCCTGGATGCTTGACTCCTACGAGCAGTACTTC
CAWMLDSYEQYF
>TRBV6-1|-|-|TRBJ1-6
TGTGCCAGCAGTGAAGTTGCGTGGGGAAATTCACCCCTCCACTTT
CASSEVAWGNSPLHF